This is a list of T cell receptor beta chains from one sample in a study of shared clonotypes between healthy human individuals. Repertoires were generated with immunoSEQ multiplex PCR, while TCRdb's copy carries only in-frame clones and drops some. The repertoire consists of over 950,000 clones, with 70% to 80% occurring once and the leading ten covering approximately 0.9%. What was sequenced was memory CD4+ T cells from PBMCs. The receptors derive from a man between 18 and 35 years old in good health. Some clones in this sample may be carry-over from other donors' samples. The conserved cysteine and the conserved F or W are not part of the CDR3 here.

V,J,CDR3
TRBV2,TRBJ1-1,ASSEGGFTEAF
TRBV5-6,TRBJ2-5,ASSHPGEETQY
TRBV30,TRBJ1-2,AWSRDISGYT
TRBV15,TRBJ2-7,ATSRDLGTAREQY
TRBV5-4,TRBJ1-2,ASSIRDGGYGYT
TRBV30,TRBJ1-1,AWSPWGTEAF
TRBV5-6,TRBJ2-3,ASGTGPDTDTQY
TRBV6-5,TRBJ2-1,ASSYSGGSYNEQF
TRBV5-1,TRBJ1-1,ASSLAFRGSTEAF
TRBV2,TRBJ2-2,ASRGTVRTGELF
TRBV28,TRBJ2-7,ASSSLAGTDYEQY
TRBV10-3,TRBJ2-7,AISESKGPYEQY
TRBV28,TRBJ1-3,ASSSLTGPLSGNTIY
TRBV11-2,TRBJ1-2,ASSLVTGASGYT
TRBV5-1,TRBJ2-2,ASSLSVSTGELF
TRBV6-1,TRBJ2-6,ASSGDRGRHGANVLT
TRBV5-1,TRBJ2-5,ASSLIPGEQETQY
TRBV28,TRBJ1-2,ASSLWTNYGYT
TRBV7-9,TRBJ2-5,ASSSLQGTLETQY
TRBV25-1,TRBJ1-2,ASSDPRTGDYGYT
TRBV5-8,TRBJ1-2,ASSLDRGRGYGYT
TRBV9,TRBJ2-5,ASSTQPVETQY
TRBV5-1,TRBJ2-1,ASSPDGSPYNEQF
TRBV9,TRBJ1-3,ASSLRDGSSGNTIY
TRBV7-2,TRBJ2-1,ASSYRSGRANEQF
TRBV28,TRBJ2-5,ASSLGGAGETQY
TRBV9,TRBJ2-7,ASSLGHPPSSYEQY
TRBV2,TRBJ2-6,ASSGAGASSGANVLT
TRBV5-1,TRBJ2-2,ASMRLAGVSGELF
TRBV10-3,TRBJ2-7,AIAGTGVAGSSYEQY
TRBV6-1,TRBJ2-6,ASSENTGANVLT
TRBV27,TRBJ2-2,ASSFEGITNTGELF
TRBV6-6,TRBJ1-1,ASSYTENTEAF
TRBV7-2,TRBJ2-7,ASRKTGTGVGRSYEQY
TRBV14,TRBJ2-5,ASSRSGRPQETQY
TRBV7-9,TRBJ1-2,ASSRPGFGYT
TRBV5-1,TRBJ2-1,ASSLGLAGGEQF
TRBV11-2,TRBJ2-7,ASSPSWGTSYEQY
TRBV18,TRBJ2-1,ASRGLAENEQF
TRBV7-2,TRBJ2-5,ASSRLGLQETQY
TRBV9,TRBJ2-7,ASSVQGASHEQY
TRBV5-6,TRBJ1-1,ASSAITNTEAF
TRBV2,TRBJ2-5,ASSEPRQGSETQY
TRBV19,TRBJ2-7,ASSLESSYEQY
TRBV2,TRBJ2-7,ASSEKGTHYEQY
TRBV6-1,TRBJ1-5,ASSELVAGNQPQH
TRBV28,TRBJ1-3,ASSPPSGARGAGGNTVY
TRBV5-1,TRBJ1-3,ASRTGLTAGNTIY